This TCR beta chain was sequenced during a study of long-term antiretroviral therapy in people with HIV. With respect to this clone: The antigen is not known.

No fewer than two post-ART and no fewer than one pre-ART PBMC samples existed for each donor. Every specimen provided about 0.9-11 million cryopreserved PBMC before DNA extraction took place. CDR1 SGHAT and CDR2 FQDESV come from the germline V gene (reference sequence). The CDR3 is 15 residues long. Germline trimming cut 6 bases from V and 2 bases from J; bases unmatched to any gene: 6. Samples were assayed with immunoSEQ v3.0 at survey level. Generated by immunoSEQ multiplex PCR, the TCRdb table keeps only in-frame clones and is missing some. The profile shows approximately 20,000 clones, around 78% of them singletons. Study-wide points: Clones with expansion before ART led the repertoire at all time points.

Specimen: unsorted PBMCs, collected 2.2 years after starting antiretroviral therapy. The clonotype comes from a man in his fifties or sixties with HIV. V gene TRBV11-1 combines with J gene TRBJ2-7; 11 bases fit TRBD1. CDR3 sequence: CASSPDRGLPYEQYF. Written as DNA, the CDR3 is TGTGCCAGCAGTCCGGACAGGGGGCTTCCCTACGAGCAGTACTTC.